These 25 T cell receptor beta chains were all obtained from the same sample, sequenced in a study of cytomegalovirus exposure and HLA in healthy donors. The PCR ran on 60 Vbeta and 13 Jbeta primers. Repertoires were generated with immunoSEQ multiplex PCR, while TCRdb's copy carries only in-frame clones and drops some. Of about 130,000 clones listed, 81% were seen once; the top ten hold roughly 4%. The specimen was PBMCs. The receptors stem from a man aged 18 to 29 in good health and CMV-seropositive.

A few counts support this clone. This rearrangement joins TRBV6-1 to TRBJ2-1; 11 bases match TRBD2. The germline V gene has CDR1 MNHNS and CDR2 SASEGT. The length of the CDR3 is 15 residues. V lost 5 bases and J lost 10; bases outside the gene matches: 10. The CDR3 here is CASSKTSGNSREQFF. CDR3 DNA sequence: TGTGCCAGCAGTAAGACTAGCGGGAATTCTCGGGAGCAGTTCTTC.

This clone was picked up a small number of times. This rearrangement joins TRBV5-4 to TRBJ2-1, with 7 bases that match TRBD1. Germline values: CDR1 SGHNT, CDR2 YYREEE (reference sequence). CDR3 length: 12 residues. V trimming: 4 bases; J trimming: 7 bases; junction bases outside the gene matches: 2. The CDR3 DNA follows: TGTGCCAGCAGCAAGGACAGGAATGAGCAGTTCTTC. Protein sequence: CASSKDRNEQFF.

This chain links TRBV6-1 with TRBJ2-1; the match to TRBD2 covers 7 bases. Trimming cost V 6 bases and J 4 bases; bases outside gene matches: 6. The CDR3 has 14 amino acids. Germline V CDR1 and CDR2: MNHNS, SASEGT. The CDR3 loop reads CASSRDYRYNEQFF. As DNA, the CDR3 is TGTGCCAGCAGCCGGGACTACCGATACAATGAGCAGTTCTTC.

The chain has TRBV15 and TRBJ1-1, with 11 bases fitting TRBD1. The CDR3 is 18 residues long. V lost 3 bases, J lost 1 base, and 10 bases stayed unmatched. CDR1 is LNHNV and CDR2 is YYDKDF in the germline V gene (reference sequence). CDR3 sequence (DNA): TGTGCCACCAGCAGGGAAACCGGGACAGGGGGAGAGAACACTGAAGCTTTCTTT. It encodes CATSRETGTGGENTEAFF.

The chain links TRBV5-8 to TRBJ2-3; 8 bases are a match to TRBD2. CDR3 size: 15 residues. Unmatched junction bases numbered 4, after V lost 2 bases and J lost 2 bases. In germline, CDR1 is SGHTS, CDR2 YDEGEE. CDR3 region: CASSFRGGNTDTQYF. In DNA, the CDR3 is TGTGCCAGCAGCTTCCGGGGGGGTAACACAGATACGCAGTATTTT.

The chain is built from TRBV30 and TRBJ2-3; 7 bases fit TRBD2. The V gene's germline CDR1 is GTSNPN and CDR2 SVGIG (reference sequence). Trimming at V came to 4 bases and at J to 6 bases, leaving 13 bases not matched to a gene. The CDR3 extends over 15 amino acids. CDR3 sequence reads: CAWNPGGGESDTQYF. Here the CDR3 DNA reads TGTGCCTGGAACCCGGGGGGAGGGGAGTCGGATACGCAGTATTTT. The full variable domain, in which reference TRBV30 and TRBJ2-3 provide the parts outside the CDR3, is SQTIHQWPATLVQPVGSPLSLECTVEGTSNPNLYWYRQAAGRGLQLLFYSVGIGQISSEVPQNLSASRPQDRQFILSSKKLLLSDSGFYLCAWNPGGGESDTQYFGPGTRLTVL.

This clone was counted between two and nine times. The chain's CDR3 is CASSVTRAGELFF. The DNA of the CDR3 is TGTGCCAGCAGTGTTACACGGGCCGGGGAGCTGTTTTTT. The chain is built from TRBV25-1 and TRBJ2-2; D is uncertain. V was clipped by 4 bases and J by 6 bases, with 9 bases between them. Germline V gene data show CDR1 as MGHDK and CDR2 as SYGVNS. The CDR3 is 13 amino acids.

The chain has TRBV5-6 and TRBJ2-1; D possibly corresponds to TRBD1 (6 bases). V was pared by 3 bases and J by 5 bases, with 18 bases between. Germline-derived CDR1 and CDR2 are SGHDT and YYEEEE. There are 16 residues in the CDR3. DNA of the CDR3: TGTGCCAGCAGCTGGCTACTACAGGGAATGGACAATGAGCAGTTCTTC. It is translated as CASSWLLQGMDNEQFF.

This rearrangement joins TRBV2 to TRBJ1-1, with unresolved D. Trimming left V 11 bases short and J 11 bases short, with 27 bases between. This CDR3 contains 14 residues. Germline V lookup: CDR1 SNHLY, CDR2 FYNNEI. CDR3 sequence (DNA): TGTGCCCGACGATACCTCCCAGGCGATTTTTCGGCTTTCTTT. It is translated as CARRYLPGDFSAFF.

The CDR3 region has the DNA TGTGCCAGCAGCTTATCGCGAAACAATGAGCAGTTCTTC. It translates to CASSLSRNNEQFF. This rearrangement joins TRBV11-2 to TRBJ2-1; unclear D gene. V was shortened by 2 bases and J by 5 bases, with 7 bases between the two germline ends. From germline, CDR1 is SGHAT and CDR2 FQNNGV. The CDR3 runs 13 residues.

This chain uses TRBV27 with TRBJ1-1; TRBD1 might be the D (6 bases). V lost 6 bases and J lost 1, with 21 bases in between. The CDR3 spans 17 residues. Germline V gene sequence: CDR1 MNHEY, CDR2 SMNVEV (reference sequence). Here the CDR3 reads CASRQVVIAGANTEAFF. The DNA of the CDR3 is TGTGCCAGCAGGCAAGTTGTGATCGCGGGGGCGAACACTGAAGCTTTCTTT.

This clone was detected once. The chain couples TRBV6-5 to TRBJ1-2; tentatively, D is TRBD1 (6 bases). Trimming pared 7 bases from V and 0 bases from J, leaving 15 bases between. CDR3 size: 15 residues. Looked up from germline, CDR1 is MNHEY and CDR2 is SVGAGI. In DNA, the CDR3 is TGTGCCAGCACTAAGCGTCAGGGGCCTAACTATGGCTACACCTTC. Amino acids: CASTKRQGPNYGYTF.

The gene calls are TRBV7-2 and TRBJ2-5, with TRBD2 matching over 11 bases. Trimming at V came to 3 bases and at J to 1 base, leaving 4 bases not matched to a gene. CDR1 is SGHTA and CDR2 is FQGNSA in the germline V gene. The CDR3 covers 16 residues. The CDR3 protein is CASSFSGLAAQETQYF. CDR3 nucleotides: TGTGCCAGCAGCTTTTCGGGACTAGCGGCCCAAGAGACCCAGTACTTC.

J is TRBJ2-4 and V is TRBV19; possible D gene TRBD2, 6 bases. Germline CDR1 and CDR2: LNHDA and SQIVND (reference sequence). This CDR3 region has 14 residues. V lost 3 bases and J lost 1, with 7 bases in between. CDR3: CASSIGGAKNIQYF. For the CDR3, the DNA is TGTGCCAGTAGTATTGGAGGGGCCAAAAACATTCAGTACTTC. Together with reference TRBV19 and TRBJ2-4, the CDR3 gives the full variable domain: DGGITQSPKYLFRKEGQNVTLSCEQNLNHDAMYWYRQDPGQGLRLIYYSQIVNDFQKGDIAEGYSVSREKKESFPLTVTSAQKNPTAFYLCASSIGGAKNIQYFGAGTRLSVL.

The J gene is TRBJ2-2, the V gene TRBV12-5; D is ambiguous. Trimming removed 8 bases at V and 2 bases at J, with 12 bases between. The germline CDR1 and CDR2 sequences are LGHNT and FRNRAP. The CDR3 totals 14 residues. The CDR3 DNA reads TGTGCTAGTAGTCCAGATTCTAACACCGGGGAGCTGTTTTTT. Residues: CASSPDSNTGELFF.

This clone was observed a single time. The chain recombines TRBV27 with TRBJ2-5, with TRBD1 identical over 7 bases. The CDR3 is made up of 15 amino acids. Unmatched junction bases numbered 12, after V lost 6 bases and J lost 5 bases. Germline CDR1 is MNHEY and CDR2 is SMNVEV (reference sequence). CDR3 in DNA: TGTGCCAGCAGCATAAACAACAGGGGCTACGAGACCCAGTACTTC. Translating it yields CASSINNRGYETQYF.

This rearrangement joins TRBV7-9 to TRBJ2-5, with D possibly TRBD2 on 6 matching bases. With 5 bases removed from V and 5 bases from J, the gap between germline ends came to 12 bases. This CDR3 has 13 amino acids. Germline CDR1 SEHNR, CDR2 FQNEAQ (reference sequence). CDR3: CASSDISGETQYF. The CDR3 DNA reads TGTGCCAGCAGCGATATCAGCGGGGAGACCCAGTACTTC.

The rearrangement uses TRBV25-1 and TRBJ2-1, with 9 positions matching TRBD1. The V gene end was trimmed by 5 bases and the J gene end by 8 bases; junction bases not matched to a gene: 13. The CDR3 is 16 residues long. CDR1 and CDR2 (germline): MGHDK, SYGVNS. DNA of the CDR3: TGTGCCAGCAGTCTCGGGACAGGGTTCGATTTAGATGAGCAGTTCTTC. This translates into CASSLGTGFDLDEQFF.

As concerns this clone: The junction departs from germline at one end; a sequencing error may be responsible. This sequence joins TRBV4-2 and TRBJ2-1, with TRBD2 matching over 11 bases. This CDR3 spans 16 amino acids. The germline V gene has CDR1 LGHNA and CDR2 YNFKEQ. CDR3 sequence reads: CASSQVGSGGDNEQFF. Written as DNA, the CDR3 is TGTGCCAGCAGCCAAGTTGGTAGCGGGGGGGACAATGAACAGTTCTTC.

Only one count was recorded for this clone. This chain joins TRBV5-6 and TRBJ1-1; D unclear. The CDR3 runs 13 residues. V was cut by 0 bases and J by 1 base, with 4 bases left in between. Germline V CDR1 and CDR2: SGHDT, YYEEEE. The CDR3 reads CASSLAWNTEAFF. The CDR3 DNA is TGTGCCAGCAGCTTGGCTTGGAACACTGAAGCTTTCTTT. The full variable domain, with the rest looked up from reference TRBV5-6 and TRBJ1-1, is DAGVTQSPTHLIKTRGQQVTLRCSPKSGHDTVSWYQQALGQGPQFIFQYYEEEERQRGNFPDRFSGHQFPNYSSELNVNALLLGDSALYLCASSLAWNTEAFFGQGTRLTVV.

The chain is built from TRBV4-3 and TRBJ2-3; D is ambiguous. The ends were cut back, 3 bases at V and 2 bases at J, with 6 bases in the middle. CDR1 and CDR2 (germline): LGHNA, YSLEER. This CDR3 is built from 13 residues. In nucleotides, the CDR3 is TGCGCCAGCAGCCATACAGCCACAGATACGCAGTATTTT. Amino acid sequence: CASSHTATDTQYF.

In this sample, this clone turned up a few times. The V gene is TRBV7-6, the J gene TRBJ2-5, with 10 bases matching TRBD2. The CDR3 consists of 18 residues. Germline lookup yields CDR1 SGHVS and CDR2 FNYEAQ. The V segment lost 1 base and the J segment 2 bases; nucleotides outside the gene matches: 10. This CDR3 reads CASSLGGQGSGGQETQYF. The CDR3 nucleotides are TGTGCCAGCAGCTTAGGCGGGCAGGGTAGCGGGGGGCAAGAGACCCAGTACTTC. The whole variable domain, filled in from reference TRBV7-6 and TRBJ2-5, reads GAGVSQSPRYKVTKRGQDVALRCDPISGHVSLYWYRQALGQGPEFLTYFNYEAQQDKSGLPNDRFSAERPEGSISTLTIQRTEQRDSAMYRCASSLGGQGSGGQETQYFGPGTRLLVL.

This sequence joins TRBV2 and TRBJ1-1, with 7 bases fitting TRBD1. V dropped 6 bases and J dropped 8; count of bases not matched to a gene: 0. CDR3 length: 10 amino acids. Germline V gene lookup returns CDR1 SNHLY and CDR2 FYNNEI. The CDR3 region is CASRGQEAFF. CDR3 bases: TGTGCCAGCAGGGGACAGGAAGCTTTCTTT.

CDR3 region: CASSLVRDSNQPQHF. DNA for the CDR3: TGTGCCAGCAGCTTAGTCCGGGATAGCAATCAGCCCCAGCATTTT. The chain employs TRBV7-8 and TRBJ1-5; no clear D. CDR3 size: 15 residues. Germline lookup yields CDR1 SGHVS and CDR2 FQNEAQ. V shed 1 base and J shed 0 bases, with 7 bases lying between them. The complete variable domain, with remaining parts taken from reference TRBV7-8 and TRBJ1-5, reads GAGVSQSPRYKVAKRGQDVALRCDPISGHVSLFWYQQALGQGPEFLTYFQNEAQLDKSGLPSDRFFAERPEGSVSTLKIQRTQQEDSAVYLCASSLVRDSNQPQHFGDGTRLSIL.

The rearrangement uses TRBV5-1 and TRBJ2-1; D is perhaps TRBD1 (6 bases). CDR1 and CDR2 from the germline V gene are SGHRS and YFSETQ. Trimming cost V 0 bases and J 3 bases, with 10 bases left between them. The CDR3 consists of 15 residues. CDR3 loop: CASSLDQDSYNEQFF. In nucleotides, the CDR3 is TGCGCCAGCAGCTTGGACCAGGACAGCTACAATGAGCAGTTCTTC. The full variable domain, in which reference TRBV5-1 and TRBJ2-1 provide the parts outside the CDR3, is KAGVTQTPRYLIKTRGQQVTLSCSPISGHRSVSWYQQTPGQGLQFLFEYFSETQRNKGNFPGRFSGRQFSNSRSEMNVSTLELGDSALYLCASSLDQDSYNEQFFGPGTRLTVL.